These T cell receptor beta chains were read from a single sample in a study of T-cell memory formation after mild COVID-19. One entry per CDR3 protein results from TCRdb running MiXCR on the 5' RACE reads. The data contain approximately 150,000 distinct CDR3 sequences, about 19% of them singletons. The sequenced sample was PBMCs or a T cell subset sorted from them (not recorded which). The receptors come from an adult woman who had mild COVID-19 (a few samples of this study predate the infection). Cell type and time point are not known. The CDR3 runs from the conserved cysteine through the conserved F or W. A D gene is named only where the DNA matches it firmly. The size field is filled for only some rows; it gives once, few, many or a size class.

TRBV12-3/TRBV12-4	TRBJ1-1	TRBD1	few	TGTGCCAGCAGTCCTGGACAGGCCCGCTTGAACACTGAAGCTTTCTTT	CASSPGQARLNTEAFF
TRBV12-3/TRBV12-4	TRBJ2-5	.	few	TGTGCCAGCAGTTTATTAGGGGTAGAGACCCAGTACTTC	CASSLLGVETQYF
TRBV12-3/TRBV12-4	TRBJ2-3	.	.	TGTGCCAGCAACCACCCTCGCGGGGTTCCGCAGTATTTT	CASNHPRGVPQYF
TRBV7-3	TRBJ2-7	TRBD1	few	TGTGCCAGCAGCTTAAGAGGGGGCCAAGGTGAGCAGTACTTC	CASSLRGGQGEQYF
TRBV4-1	TRBJ1-1	.	few	TGCGCCAGCAGCGCTGGGGAAGGGACTGAAGCTTTCTTT	CASSAGEGTEAFF
TRBV9	TRBJ2-1	.	.	TGTGCCAGCAGCGTAGCTCCGGCCAGGGGCAACAATGAGCAGTTCTTC	CASSVAPARGNNEQFF
TRBV5-1	TRBJ1-1	.	few	TGCGCCAGCAGCCTTGTTCCGGAGGACACTGAAGCTTTCTTT	CASSLVPEDTEAFF
TRBV12-3/TRBV12-4	TRBJ2-2	.	few	TGTGCCAGCCTGAGCGCAAACACCGGGGAGCTGTTTTTT	CASLSANTGELFF
TRBV10-3	TRBJ2-3	TRBD2	.	TGTGCCGCCGGAGGACTAGCGGTCACAGATACGCAGTATTTT	CAAGGLAVTDTQYF
TRBV12-3/TRBV12-4	TRBJ1-1	.	few	TGTGCCAGCAGTTGGATAGGAGCCACTGAAGCTTTCTTT	CASSWIGATEAFF
TRBV18	TRBJ2-7	TRBD2	few	TGTGCCAGCTCGGACCTAGCGGGAGCAGACGAGCAGTACTTC	CASSDLAGADEQYF
TRBV24-1	TRBJ2-3	.	.	TGTGCCACCATGGAGGAGATCACAGATACGCAGTATTTT	CATMEEITDTQYF
TRBV20-1	TRBJ2-7	.	.	TGCAGTGCTAGGACAGGCTCCTACGAGCAGTACTTC	CSARTGSYEQYF
TRBV14	TRBJ1-6	.	few	TGTGCCAGCAGCCAAAACCGCCCAGGGGCCGGGTCACCCCTCCACTTT	CASSQNRPGAGSPLHF